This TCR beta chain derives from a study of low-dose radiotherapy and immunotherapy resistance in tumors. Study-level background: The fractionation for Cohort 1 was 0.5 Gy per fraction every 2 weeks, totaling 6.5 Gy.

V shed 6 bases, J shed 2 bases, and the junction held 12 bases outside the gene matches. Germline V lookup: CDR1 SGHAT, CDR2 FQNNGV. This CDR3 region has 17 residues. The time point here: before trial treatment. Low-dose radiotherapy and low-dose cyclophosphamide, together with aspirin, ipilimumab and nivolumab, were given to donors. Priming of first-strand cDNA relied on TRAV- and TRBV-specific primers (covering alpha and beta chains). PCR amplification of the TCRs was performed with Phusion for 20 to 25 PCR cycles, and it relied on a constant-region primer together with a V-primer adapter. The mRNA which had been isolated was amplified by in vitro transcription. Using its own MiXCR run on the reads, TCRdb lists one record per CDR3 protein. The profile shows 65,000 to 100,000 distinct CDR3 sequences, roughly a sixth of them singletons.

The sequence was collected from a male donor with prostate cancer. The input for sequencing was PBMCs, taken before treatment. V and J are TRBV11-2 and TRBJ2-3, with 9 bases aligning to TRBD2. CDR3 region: CASRSLAGSKNTDTQYF. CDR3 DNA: TGTGCCAGCAGAAGTCTAGCGGGGAGTAAGAACACAGATACGCAGTATTTT.